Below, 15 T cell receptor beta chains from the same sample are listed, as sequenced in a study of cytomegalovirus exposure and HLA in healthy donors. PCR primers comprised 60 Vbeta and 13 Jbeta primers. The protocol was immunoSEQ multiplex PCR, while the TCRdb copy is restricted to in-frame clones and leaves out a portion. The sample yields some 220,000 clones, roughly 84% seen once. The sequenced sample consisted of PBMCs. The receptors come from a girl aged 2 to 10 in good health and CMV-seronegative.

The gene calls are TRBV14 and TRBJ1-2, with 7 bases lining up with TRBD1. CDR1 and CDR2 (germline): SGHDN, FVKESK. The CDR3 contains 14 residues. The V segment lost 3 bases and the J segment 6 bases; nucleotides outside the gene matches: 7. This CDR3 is CASSQEDRVNGYTF. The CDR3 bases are TGTGCCAGCAGCCAGGAAGACAGGGTGAATGGCTACACCTTC.

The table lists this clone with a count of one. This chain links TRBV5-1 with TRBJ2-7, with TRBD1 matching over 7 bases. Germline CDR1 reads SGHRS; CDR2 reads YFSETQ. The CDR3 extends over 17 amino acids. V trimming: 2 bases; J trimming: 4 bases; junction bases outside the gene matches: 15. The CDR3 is CASSFRGQIAGRYEQYF. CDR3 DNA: TGCGCCAGCAGCTTCCGGGGACAGATAGCCGGCCGTTACGAGCAGTACTTC.

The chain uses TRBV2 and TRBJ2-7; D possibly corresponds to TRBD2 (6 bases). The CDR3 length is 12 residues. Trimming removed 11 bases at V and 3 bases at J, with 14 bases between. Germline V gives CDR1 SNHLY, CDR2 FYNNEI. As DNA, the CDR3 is TGTGCCGGCCGGGACTTTCTCTACGAGCAGTACTTC. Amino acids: CAGRDFLYEQYF.

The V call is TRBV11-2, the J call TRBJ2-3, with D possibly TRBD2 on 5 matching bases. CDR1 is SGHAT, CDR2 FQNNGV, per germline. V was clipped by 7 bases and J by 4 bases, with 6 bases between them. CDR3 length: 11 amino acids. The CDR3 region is CASTRADTQYF. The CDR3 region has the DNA TGTGCCAGCACGAGGGCAGATACGCAGTATTTT. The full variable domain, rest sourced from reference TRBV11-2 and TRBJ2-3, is EAGVAQSPRYKIIEKRQSVAFWCNPISGHATLYWYQQILGQGPKLLIQFQNNGVVDDSQLPKDRFSAERLKGVDSTLKIQPAKLEDSAVYLCASTRADTQYFGPGTRLTVL.

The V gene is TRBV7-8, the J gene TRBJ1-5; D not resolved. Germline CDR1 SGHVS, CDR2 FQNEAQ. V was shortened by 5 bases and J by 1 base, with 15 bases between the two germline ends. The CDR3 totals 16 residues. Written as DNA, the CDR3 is TGTGCCAGCAGCCTCGTGGGCCGCTGGAGCAATCAGCCCCAGCATTTT. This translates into CASSLVGRWSNQPQHF.

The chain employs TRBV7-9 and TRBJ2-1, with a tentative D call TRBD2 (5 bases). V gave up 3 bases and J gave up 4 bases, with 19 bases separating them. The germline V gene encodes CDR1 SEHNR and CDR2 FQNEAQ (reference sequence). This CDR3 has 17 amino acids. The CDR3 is CASSLRTPNIRYNEQFF. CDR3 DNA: TGTGCCAGCAGCTTGAGGACTCCTAACATACGGTACAATGAGCAGTTCTTC.

In DNA form, the CDR3 reads TGTGCCAGCAGTGGGACTCCCGACTCTGGAAACACCATATATTTT. Its protein is CASSGTPDSGNTIYF. The rearrangement joins TRBV6-1 to TRBJ1-3; D remains unclear. Trimming took 4 bases from V and 0 from J, leaving 10 bases between them. The CDR3 has 15 amino acids. Germline V gene lookup returns CDR1 MNHNS and CDR2 SASEGT.

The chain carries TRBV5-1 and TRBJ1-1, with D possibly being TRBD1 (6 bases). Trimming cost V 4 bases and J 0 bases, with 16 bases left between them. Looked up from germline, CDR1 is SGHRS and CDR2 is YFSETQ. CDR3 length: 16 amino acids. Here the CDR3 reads CASSLPGQSVNTEAFF. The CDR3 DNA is TGCGCCAGCAGCCTACCTGGACAGAGCGTGAACACTGAAGCTTTCTTT.

The CDR3 DNA reads as TGTGCCAGCAGTTTTACACAGGGCTACGAGCAGTACTTC. It yields the protein CASSFTQGYEQYF. The chain combines TRBV6-5 with TRBJ2-7, with D perhaps matching TRBD1 (6 bases). Germline CDR1 MNHEY, CDR2 SVGAGI. V was cut by 4 bases and J by 3 bases, with 10 bases left in between. The CDR3 runs to 13 residues.

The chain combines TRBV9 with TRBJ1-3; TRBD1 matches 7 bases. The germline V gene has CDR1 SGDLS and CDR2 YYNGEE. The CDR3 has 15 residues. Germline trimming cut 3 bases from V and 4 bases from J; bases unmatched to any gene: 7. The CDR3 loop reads CASSALTGSGNTIYF. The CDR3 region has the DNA TGTGCCAGCAGCGCACTGACAGGGTCGGGAAACACCATATATTTT.

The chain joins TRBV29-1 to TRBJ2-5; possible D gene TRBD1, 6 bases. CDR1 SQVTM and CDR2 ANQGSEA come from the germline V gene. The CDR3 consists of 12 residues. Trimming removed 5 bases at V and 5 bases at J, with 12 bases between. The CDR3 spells CSVNTGSETQYF. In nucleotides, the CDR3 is TGCAGCGTTAACACAGGGTCGGAGACCCAGTACTTC.

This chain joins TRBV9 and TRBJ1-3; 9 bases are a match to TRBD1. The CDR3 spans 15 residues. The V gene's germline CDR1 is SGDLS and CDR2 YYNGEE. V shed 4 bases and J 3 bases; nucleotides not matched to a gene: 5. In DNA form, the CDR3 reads TGTGCCAGCAGCCAACAGGGGGCAATTGGAAACACCATATATTTT. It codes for CASSQQGAIGNTIYF.

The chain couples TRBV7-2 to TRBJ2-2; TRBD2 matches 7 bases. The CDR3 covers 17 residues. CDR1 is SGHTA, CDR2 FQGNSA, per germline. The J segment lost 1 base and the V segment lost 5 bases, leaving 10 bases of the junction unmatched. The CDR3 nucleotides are TGTGCCAGCAGCCCATCGGGGGAGGGGAGGAACACCGGGGAGCTGTTTTTT. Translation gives CASSPSGEGRNTGELFF.

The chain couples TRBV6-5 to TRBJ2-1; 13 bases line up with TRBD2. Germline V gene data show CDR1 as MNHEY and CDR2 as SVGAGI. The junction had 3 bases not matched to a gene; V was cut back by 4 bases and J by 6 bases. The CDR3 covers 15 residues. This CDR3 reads CASSSGLAGSNEQFF. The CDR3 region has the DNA TGTGCCAGCAGTTCGGGACTAGCGGGGAGCAATGAGCAGTTCTTC.

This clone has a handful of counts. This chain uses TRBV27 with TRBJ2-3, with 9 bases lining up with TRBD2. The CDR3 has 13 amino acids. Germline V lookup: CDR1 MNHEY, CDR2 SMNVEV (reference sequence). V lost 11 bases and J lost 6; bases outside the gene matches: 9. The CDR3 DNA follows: TGTGCCTGTAGCGGGGGCCGGGTGGATACGCAGTATTTT. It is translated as CACSGGRVDTQYF.